This T cell receptor beta chain is from a study of T cells in Graves' hyperthyroidism and ophthalmopathy. At least ten counts were recorded for this clonotype. Researchers amplified the TCR beta CDR3 regions from RNA transcripts. The TCR CDR3 was amplified in a first-round RT-PCR using the HTBI primer set. TCRdb reprocessed the multiplex PCR reads with MiXCR, giving one entry per CDR3 protein. The sample yields 500,000 to 550,000 distinct CDR3 sequences, 20% seen once. Germline CDR1 SGHVS, CDR2 FQNEAQ. The CDR3 extends over 15 amino acids. V was cut by 5 bases and J by 3 bases, with 14 bases left in between.

The source material was blood. The V gene is TRBV7-8, the J gene TRBJ2-1; D is perhaps TRBD1 (5 bases). This TCR was recovered from a man in his forties with Graves' ophthalmopathy. In nucleotides, the CDR3 is TGTGCCAGCAGCCCCGAAGGGGCTTTCTACAATGAGCAGTTCTTC. Protein sequence: CASSPEGAFYNEQFF.